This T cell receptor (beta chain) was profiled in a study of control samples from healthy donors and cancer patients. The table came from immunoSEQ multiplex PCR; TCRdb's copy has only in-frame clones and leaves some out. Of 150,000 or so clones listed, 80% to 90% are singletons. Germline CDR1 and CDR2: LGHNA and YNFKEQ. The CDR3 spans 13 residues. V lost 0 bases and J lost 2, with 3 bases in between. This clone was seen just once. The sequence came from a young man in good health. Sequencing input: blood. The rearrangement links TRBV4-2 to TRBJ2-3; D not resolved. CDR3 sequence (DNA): TGTGCCAGCAGCCAAGACAACACAGATACGCAGTATTTT. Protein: CASSQDNTDTQYF.